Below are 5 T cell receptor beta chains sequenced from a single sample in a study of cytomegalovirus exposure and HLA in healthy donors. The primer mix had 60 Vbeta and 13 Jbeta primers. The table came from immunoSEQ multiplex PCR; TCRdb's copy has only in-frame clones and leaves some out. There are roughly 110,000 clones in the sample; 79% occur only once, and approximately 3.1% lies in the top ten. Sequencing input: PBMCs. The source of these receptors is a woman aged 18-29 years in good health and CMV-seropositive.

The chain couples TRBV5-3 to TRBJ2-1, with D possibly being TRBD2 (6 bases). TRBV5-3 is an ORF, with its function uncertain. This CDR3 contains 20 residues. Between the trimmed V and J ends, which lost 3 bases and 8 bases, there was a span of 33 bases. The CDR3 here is CARSSYWGQKLALRVHEQFF. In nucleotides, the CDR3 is TGTGCCAGAAGCTCGTATTGGGGTCAAAAACTAGCCCTGAGAGTGCATGAGCAGTTCTTC.

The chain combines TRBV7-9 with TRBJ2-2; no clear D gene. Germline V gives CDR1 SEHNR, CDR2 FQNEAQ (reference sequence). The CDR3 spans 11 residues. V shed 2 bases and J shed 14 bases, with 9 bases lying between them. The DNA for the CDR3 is TGTGCCAGCAGCTTACATGAGGCTCTGTTTTTT. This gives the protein CASSLHEALFF.

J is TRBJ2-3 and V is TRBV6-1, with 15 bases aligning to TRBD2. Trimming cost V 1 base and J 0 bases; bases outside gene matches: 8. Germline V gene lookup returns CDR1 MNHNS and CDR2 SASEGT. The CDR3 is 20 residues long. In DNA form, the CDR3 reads TGTGCCAGCAGTGAAGATGGGACTAGCGGGAGGCCCGGGAGCACAGATACGCAGTATTTT. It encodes CASSEDGTSGRPGSTDTQYF.

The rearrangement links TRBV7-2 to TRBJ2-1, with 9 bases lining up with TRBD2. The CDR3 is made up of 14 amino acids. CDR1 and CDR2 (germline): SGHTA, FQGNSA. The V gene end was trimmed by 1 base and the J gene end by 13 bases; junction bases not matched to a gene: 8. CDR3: CASSLVAREGQQFF. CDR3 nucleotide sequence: TGTGCCAGCAGCTTAGTGGCGCGGGAGGGACAACAGTTCTTC.

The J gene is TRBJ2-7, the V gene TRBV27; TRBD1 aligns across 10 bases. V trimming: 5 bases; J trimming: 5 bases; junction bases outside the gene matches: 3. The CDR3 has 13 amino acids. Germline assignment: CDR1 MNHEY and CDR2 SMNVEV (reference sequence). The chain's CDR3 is CASSQGQGNEQYF. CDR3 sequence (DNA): TGTGCCAGCAGTCAGGGACAGGGGAACGAGCAGTACTTC.